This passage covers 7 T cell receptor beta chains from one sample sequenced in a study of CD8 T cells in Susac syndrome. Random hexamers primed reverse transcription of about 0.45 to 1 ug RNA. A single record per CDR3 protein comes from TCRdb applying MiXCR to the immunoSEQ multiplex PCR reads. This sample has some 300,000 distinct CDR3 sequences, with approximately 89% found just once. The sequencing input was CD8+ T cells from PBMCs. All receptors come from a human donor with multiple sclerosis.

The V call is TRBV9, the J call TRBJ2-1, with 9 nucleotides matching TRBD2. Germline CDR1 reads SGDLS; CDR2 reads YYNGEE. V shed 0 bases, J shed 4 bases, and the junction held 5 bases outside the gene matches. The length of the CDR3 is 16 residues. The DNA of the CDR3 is TGTGCCAGCAGCGTAGGGGCTAGCGGGGCATACAATGAGCAGTTCTTC. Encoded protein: CASSVGASGAYNEQFF.

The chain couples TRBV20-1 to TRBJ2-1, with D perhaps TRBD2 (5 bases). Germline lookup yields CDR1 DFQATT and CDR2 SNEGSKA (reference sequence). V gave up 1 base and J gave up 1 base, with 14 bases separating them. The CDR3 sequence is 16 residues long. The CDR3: CSARVLGIPSYNEQFF. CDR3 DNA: TGCAGTGCTAGAGTACTAGGGATACCTTCCTACAATGAGCAGTTCTTC.

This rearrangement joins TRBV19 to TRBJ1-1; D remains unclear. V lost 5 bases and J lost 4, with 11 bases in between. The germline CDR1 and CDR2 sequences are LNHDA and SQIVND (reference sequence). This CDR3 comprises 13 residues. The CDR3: CASSALPGTEAFF. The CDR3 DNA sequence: TGTGCCAGTAGTGCTCTCCCGGGCACTGAAGCTTTCTTT.

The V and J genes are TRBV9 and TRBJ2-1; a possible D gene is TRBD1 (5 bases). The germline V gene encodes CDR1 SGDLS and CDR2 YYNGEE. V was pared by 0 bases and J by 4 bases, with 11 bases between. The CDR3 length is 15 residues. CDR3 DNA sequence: TGTGCCAGCAGCGTAGGTACAGGAAATTACAATGAGCAGTTCTTC. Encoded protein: CASSVGTGNYNEQFF.

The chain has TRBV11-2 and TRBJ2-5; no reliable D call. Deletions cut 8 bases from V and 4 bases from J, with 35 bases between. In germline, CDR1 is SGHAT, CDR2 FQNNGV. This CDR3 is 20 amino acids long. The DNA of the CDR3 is TGTGCCAGCCGACGGACCCTCCCGGACGGAACTTATGTCCTTGGAGAGACCCAGTACTTC. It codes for CASRRTLPDGTYVLGETQYF.

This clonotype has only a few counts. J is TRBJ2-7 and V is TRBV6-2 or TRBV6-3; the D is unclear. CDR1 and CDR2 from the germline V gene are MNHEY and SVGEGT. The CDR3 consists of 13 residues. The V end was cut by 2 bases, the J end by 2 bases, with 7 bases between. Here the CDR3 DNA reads TGTGCCAGCAGTTACGAGGTCCCCTACGAGCAGTACTTC. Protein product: CASSYEVPYEQYF.

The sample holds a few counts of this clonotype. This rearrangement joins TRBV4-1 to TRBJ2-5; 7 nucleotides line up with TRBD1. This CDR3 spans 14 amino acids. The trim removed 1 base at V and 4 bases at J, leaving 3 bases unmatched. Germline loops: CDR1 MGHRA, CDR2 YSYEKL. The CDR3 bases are TGCGCCAGCAGCCAAGCCCCAGGGGGAGAGACCCAGTACTTC. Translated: CASSQAPGGETQYF.